The rows below give T cell receptor beta chains drawn from one sample of a study of technical replicates of blood from several donors. TCRdb keeps only in-frame clones here, not all; method: immunoSEQ multiplex PCR. The repertoire holds approximately 94,000 clones, with 90% to 96% as singletons. Input material: T cells isolated from PBMCs. Receptor source: a human donor in good health. Both conserved end residues are part of each CDR3. Fields, in order: V gene, clone size, D gene, J gene, CDR3 protein, CDR3 DNA. A D gene is named only where the DNA matches it firmly. For some rows the clone size is stated as once, few or many, or as a class when expanded; others skip it.

V gene: TRBV6-6; clone size: -; D gene: -; J gene: TRBJ2-1; CDR3 protein: CASIPGGSYNEQFF; CDR3 DNA: TGTGCCAGCATTCCCGGGGGTTCCTACAATGAGCAGTTCTTC
V gene: TRBV7-3; clone size: -; D gene: -; J gene: TRBJ2-3; CDR3 protein: CASSLTASAGTDTQYF; CDR3 DNA: TGTGCCAGCAGCTTAACGGCTAGCGCTGGCACAGATACGCAGTATTTT
V gene: TRBV7-9; clone size: -; D gene: -; J gene: TRBJ1-1; CDR3 protein: CASSSTVNTEAFF; CDR3 DNA: TGTGCCAGCAGCTCTACAGTGAACACTGAAGCTTTCTTT
V gene: TRBV5-4; clone size: -; D gene: -; J gene: TRBJ2-1; CDR3 protein: CASSRGNEQFF; CDR3 DNA: TGTGCCAGCAGCCGCGGCAATGAGCAGTTCTTC
V gene: TRBV7-3; clone size: -; D gene: -; J gene: TRBJ1-3; CDR3 protein: CASSLTLSGNTIYF; CDR3 DNA: TGTGCCAGCAGCTTAACACTGTCTGGAAACACCATATATTTT
V gene: TRBV5-4; clone size: -; D gene: -; J gene: TRBJ2-3; CDR3 protein: CASYGISTDTQYF; CDR3 DNA: TGTGCCAGTTACGGGATCAGCACAGATACGCAGTATTTT
V gene: TRBV19; clone size: -; D gene: TRBD2; J gene: TRBJ2-1; CDR3 protein: CASSPGREGLYNEQFF; CDR3 DNA: TGTGCCAGTAGTCCTGGGCGGGAGGGCCTCTACAATGAGCAGTTCTTC
V gene: TRBV7-8; clone size: -; D gene: -; J gene: TRBJ1-4; CDR3 protein: CASSPPTIGGEKLFF; CDR3 DNA: TGTGCCAGCAGCCCTCCAACCATTGGAGGGGAAAAACTGTTTTTT
V gene: TRBV27; clone size: -; D gene: -; J gene: TRBJ1-1; CDR3 protein: CASSSLGAGFTEAFF; CDR3 DNA: TGTGCCAGCAGTTCCCTAGGTGCAGGGTTCACTGAAGCTTTCTTT
V gene: TRBV29-1; clone size: -; D gene: -; J gene: TRBJ2-5; CDR3 protein: CSTRVGETQYF; CDR3 DNA: TGCAGCACTAGGGTGGGGGAGACCCAGTACTTC
V gene: TRBV4-3; clone size: -; D gene: -; J gene: TRBJ2-2; CDR3 protein: CASSRLESTGELFF; CDR3 DNA: TGCGCCAGCAGTCGACTAGAGAGCACCGGGGAGCTGTTTTTT
V gene: TRBV2; clone size: -; D gene: TRBD2; J gene: TRBJ2-5; CDR3 protein: CASSETSGVRETQYF; CDR3 DNA: TGTGCCAGCAGTGAAACTAGCGGGGTTAGAGAGACCCAGTACTTC
V gene: TRBV5-1; clone size: -; D gene: -; J gene: TRBJ2-7; CDR3 protein: CASSLNGGPYEQYF; CDR3 DNA: TGCGCCAGCAGCTTGAACGGAGGCCCCTACGAGCAGTACTTC
V gene: TRBV19; clone size: -; D gene: -; J gene: TRBJ1-1; CDR3 protein: CASQGVTEAFF; CDR3 DNA: TGTGCCAGTCAAGGGGTCACTGAAGCTTTCTTT
V gene: TRBV19; clone size: -; D gene: -; J gene: TRBJ1-2; CDR3 protein: CASSITPRTVLYGYTF; CDR3 DNA: TGTGCCAGTAGTATTACCCCAAGAACAGTCCTCTATGGCTACACCTTC
V gene: TRBV5-6; clone size: -; D gene: -; J gene: TRBJ2-5; CDR3 protein: CASTIHQETQYF; CDR3 DNA: TGTGCCAGCACCATCCACCAAGAGACCCAGTACTTC
V gene: TRBV25-1; clone size: -; D gene: -; J gene: TRBJ2-7; CDR3 protein: CASSGLYEQYF; CDR3 DNA: TGTGCCAGCTCGGGTCTTTACGAGCAGTACTTC
V gene: TRBV9; clone size: -; D gene: -; J gene: TRBJ2-2; CDR3 protein: CASSVAAETNTGELFF; CDR3 DNA: TGTGCCAGCAGCGTAGCTGCAGAAACGAACACCGGGGAGCTGTTTTTT
V gene: TRBV7-2; clone size: -; D gene: TRBD2; J gene: TRBJ2-1; CDR3 protein: CASSPVSGNEQFF; CDR3 DNA: TGTGCCAGCAGCCCTGTTAGCGGGAATGAGCAGTTCTTC
V gene: TRBV10-3; clone size: -; D gene: -; J gene: TRBJ2-1; CDR3 protein: CAIRRDQHNEQFF; CDR3 DNA: TGTGCCATCAGGCGGGACCAACACAATGAGCAGTTCTTC
V gene: TRBV28; clone size: -; D gene: TRBD2; J gene: TRBJ2-1; CDR3 protein: CASVQAGGGSEQFF; CDR3 DNA: TGTGCCAGCGTTCAGGCGGGAGGTGGAAGTGAGCAGTTCTTC
V gene: TRBV19; clone size: -; D gene: -; J gene: TRBJ2-5; CDR3 protein: CASSAGQETQYF; CDR3 DNA: TGTGCCAGTAGTGCGGGGCAAGAGACCCAGTACTTC
V gene: TRBV4-3; clone size: once; D gene: TRBD2; J gene: TRBJ2-1; CDR3 protein: CASSQEREGYNEQFF; CDR3 DNA: TGCGCCAGCAGCCAAGAACGGGAGGGTTACAATGAGCAGTTCTTC
V gene: TRBV13; clone size: -; D gene: -; J gene: TRBJ2-1; CDR3 protein: CASSSTGLSSYNEQFF; CDR3 DNA: TGTGCCAGCAGTTCTACAGGTCTGAGCTCCTACAATGAGCAGTTCTTC
V gene: TRBV19; clone size: -; D gene: -; J gene: TRBJ2-3; CDR3 protein: CASSRALGSMTDTQYF; CDR3 DNA: TGTGCCAGTAGTAGGGCCCTCGGGAGTATGACAGATACGCAGTATTTT
V gene: TRBV30; clone size: once; D gene: -; J gene: TRBJ2-7; CDR3 protein: CAWSVDSTYEQYF; CDR3 DNA: TGTGCCTGGAGTGTAGATAGTACCTACGAGCAGTACTTC
V gene: TRBV18; clone size: once; D gene: -; J gene: TRBJ1-2; CDR3 protein: CASSPTDSLNGYTF; CDR3 DNA: TGTGCCAGCTCACCGACGGACAGCCTTAATGGCTACACCTTC
V gene: TRBV9; clone size: -; D gene: TRBD2; J gene: TRBJ2-5; CDR3 protein: CASSPSGRVQTQYF; CDR3 DNA: TGTGCCAGCAGCCCTTCCGGGAGGGTACAGACCCAGTACTTC
V gene: TRBV19; clone size: once; D gene: TRBD1; J gene: TRBJ1-2; CDR3 protein: CASKNRGLVGYTF; CDR3 DNA: TGTGCCAGTAAAAACAGGGGGCTTGTTGGCTACACCTTC
V gene: TRBV27; clone size: -; D gene: TRBD1; J gene: TRBJ2-1; CDR3 protein: CASSLHRGQVEQFF; CDR3 DNA: TGTGCCAGCAGTTTACACAGGGGGCAGGTTGAGCAGTTCTTC
V gene: TRBV7-2; clone size: once; D gene: TRBD1; J gene: TRBJ1-6; CDR3 protein: CASSFRWDRGDSPLHF; CDR3 DNA: TGTGCCAGCAGCTTTAGATGGGACAGGGGGGATTCACCCCTCCACTTT
V gene: TRBV4-2; clone size: -; D gene: TRBD1; J gene: TRBJ1-5; CDR3 protein: CASSQVSWTGDQPQHF; CDR3 DNA: TGTGCCAGCAGCCAAGTAAGCTGGACAGGGGATCAGCCCCAGCATTTT
V gene: TRBV4-2; clone size: -; D gene: -; J gene: TRBJ2-1; CDR3 protein: CASSQEQGNSYNEQFF; CDR3 DNA: TGTGCCAGCAGCCAAGAACAGGGAAACTCCTACAATGAGCAGTTCTTC
V gene: TRBV19; clone size: -; D gene: -; J gene: TRBJ2-2; CDR3 protein: CASSIDRRKGGGELFF; CDR3 DNA: TGTGCCAGTAGTATAGATAGGCGGAAAGGGGGCGGGGAGCTGTTTTTT
V gene: TRBV5-1; clone size: -; D gene: TRBD1; J gene: TRBJ1-1; CDR3 protein: CASSLGGQDTEAFF; CDR3 DNA: TGCGCCAGCAGCTTGGGGGGACAGGACACTGAAGCTTTCTTT
V gene: TRBV27; clone size: -; D gene: -; J gene: TRBJ1-1; CDR3 protein: CASSRHLNTEAFF; CDR3 DNA: TGTGCCAGCAGTAGACACCTGAACACTGAAGCTTTCTTT
V gene: TRBV7-3; clone size: -; D gene: -; J gene: TRBJ1-1; CDR3 protein: CASSLGRNTEAFF; CDR3 DNA: TGTGCCAGCAGCTTAGGGCGGAACACTGAAGCTTTCTTT
V gene: TRBV11-3; clone size: -; D gene: -; J gene: TRBJ1-4; CDR3 protein: CASSSPGWRVGEKLFF; CDR3 DNA: TGTGCCAGCAGCTCCCCTGGCTGGAGGGTAGGAGAAAAACTGTTTTTT
V gene: TRBV4-1; clone size: once; D gene: TRBD2; J gene: TRBJ2-7; CDR3 protein: CASSDGRAREGRYEQYF; CDR3 DNA: TGCGCCAGCAGCGACGGACGTGCGCGGGAGGGCCGCTACGAGCAGTACTTC
V gene: TRBV27; clone size: -; D gene: TRBD1; J gene: TRBJ2-7; CDR3 protein: CASGYRGGEQYF; CDR3 DNA: TGTGCCAGCGGGTACAGGGGTGGCGAGCAGTACTTC
V gene: TRBV7-9; clone size: -; D gene: -; J gene: TRBJ1-1; CDR3 protein: CASTPTAVEAFF; CDR3 DNA: TGTGCCAGCACCCCTACAGCCGTTGAAGCTTTCTTT
V gene: TRBV9; clone size: -; D gene: TRBD1; J gene: TRBJ2-4; CDR3 protein: CASSVGTGNGNIQYF; CDR3 DNA: TGTGCCAGCAGCGTAGGGACAGGGAATGGGAACATTCAGTACTTC
V gene: TRBV9; clone size: -; D gene: TRBD2; J gene: TRBJ2-2; CDR3 protein: CASSPTGGSGELFF; CDR3 DNA: TGTGCCAGCAGTCCTACGGGGGGATCCGGGGAGCTGTTTTTT
V gene: TRBV5-3; clone size: once; D gene: -; J gene: TRBJ2-5; CDR3 protein: CARSPPGVRETQYF; CDR3 DNA: TGTGCCAGAAGCCCACCCGGGGTGCGGGAGACCCAGTACTTC
V gene: TRBV9; clone size: -; D gene: -; J gene: TRBJ1-2; CDR3 protein: CASSVALSNYGYTF; CDR3 DNA: TGTGCCAGCAGCGTAGCGTTATCTAACTATGGCTACACCTTC
V gene: TRBV13; clone size: -; D gene: TRBD1; J gene: TRBJ1-2; CDR3 protein: CASSSGTGKKGYTF; CDR3 DNA: TGTGCCAGCAGCTCCGGGACAGGGAAGAAAGGCTACACCTTC
V gene: TRBV14; clone size: -; D gene: -; J gene: TRBJ2-1; CDR3 protein: CASSQDHLLNNEQFF; CDR3 DNA: TGTGCCAGCAGCCAAGACCACCTACTGAACAATGAGCAGTTCTTC
V gene: TRBV4-3; clone size: -; D gene: -; J gene: TRBJ1-3; CDR3 protein: CASSQTRSGNTIYF; CDR3 DNA: TGCGCCAGCAGCCAAACACGCTCTGGAAACACCATATATTTT